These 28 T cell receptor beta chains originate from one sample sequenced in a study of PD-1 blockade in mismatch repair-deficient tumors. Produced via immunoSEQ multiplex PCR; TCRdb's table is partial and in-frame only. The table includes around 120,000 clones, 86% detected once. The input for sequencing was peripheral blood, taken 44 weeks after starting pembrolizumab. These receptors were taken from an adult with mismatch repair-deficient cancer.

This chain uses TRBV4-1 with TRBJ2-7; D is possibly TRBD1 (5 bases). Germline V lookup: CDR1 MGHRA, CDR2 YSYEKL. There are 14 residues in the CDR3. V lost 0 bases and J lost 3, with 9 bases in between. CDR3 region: CASSQDSRVYEQYF. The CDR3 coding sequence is TGCGCCAGCAGCCAAGACTCCAGGGTCTACGAGCAGTACTTC.

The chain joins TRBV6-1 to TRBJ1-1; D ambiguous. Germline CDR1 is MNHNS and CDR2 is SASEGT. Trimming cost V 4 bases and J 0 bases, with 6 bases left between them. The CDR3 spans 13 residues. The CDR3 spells CASSAHLNTEAFF. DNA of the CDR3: TGTGCCAGCAGTGCCCATTTGAACACTGAAGCTTTCTTT.

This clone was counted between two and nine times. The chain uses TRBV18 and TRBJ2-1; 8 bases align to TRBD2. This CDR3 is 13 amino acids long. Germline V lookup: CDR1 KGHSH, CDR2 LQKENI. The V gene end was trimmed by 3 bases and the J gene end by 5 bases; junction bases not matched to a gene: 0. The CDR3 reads CASSPGLDNEQFF. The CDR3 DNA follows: TGTGCCAGCTCACCGGGACTAGACAATGAGCAGTTCTTC.

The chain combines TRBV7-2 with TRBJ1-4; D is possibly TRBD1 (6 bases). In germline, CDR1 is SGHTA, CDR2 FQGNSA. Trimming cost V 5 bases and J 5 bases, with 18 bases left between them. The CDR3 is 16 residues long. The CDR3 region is CASSPGRGTGNEKLFF. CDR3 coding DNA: TGTGCCAGCAGCCCGGGGAGGGGGACCGGAAATGAAAAACTGTTTTTT.

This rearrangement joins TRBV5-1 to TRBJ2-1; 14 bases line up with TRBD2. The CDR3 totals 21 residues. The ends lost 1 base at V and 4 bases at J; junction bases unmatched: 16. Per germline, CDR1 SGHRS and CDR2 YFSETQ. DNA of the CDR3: TGCGCCAGCAGCTTGACGCCGGGACTAGCGGGAGTTTTGCGGCTATACAATGAGCAGTTCTTC. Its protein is CASSLTPGLAGVLRLYNEQFF.

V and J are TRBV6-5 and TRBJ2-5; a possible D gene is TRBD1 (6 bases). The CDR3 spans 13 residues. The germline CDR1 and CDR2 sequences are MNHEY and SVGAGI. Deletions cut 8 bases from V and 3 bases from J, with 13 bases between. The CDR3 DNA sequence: TGTGCCAGCTCTCACAGGGAGAAAGAGACCCAGTACTTC. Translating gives CASSHREKETQYF.

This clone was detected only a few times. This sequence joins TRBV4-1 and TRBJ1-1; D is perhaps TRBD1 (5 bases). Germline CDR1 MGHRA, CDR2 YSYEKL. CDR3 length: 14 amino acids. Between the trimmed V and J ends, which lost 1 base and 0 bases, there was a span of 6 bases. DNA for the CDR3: TGCGCCAGCAGCCAAGGACAGCTGAACACTGAAGCTTTCTTT. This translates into CASSQGQLNTEAFF.

This CDR3 reads CASSLDHWGWNTQYF. CDR3 coding DNA: TGTGCCAGCAGCTTAGATCACTGGGGGTGGAATACGCAGTATTTT. The gene calls are TRBV11-3 and TRBJ2-3; either TRBD1 or TRBD2 may supply D (5 bases each). The CDR3 length is 15 residues. In germline, CDR1 is SGHNT, CDR2 YENEEA. The germline V and J ends were trimmed by 0 bases and 7 bases, with 14 bases remaining between them.

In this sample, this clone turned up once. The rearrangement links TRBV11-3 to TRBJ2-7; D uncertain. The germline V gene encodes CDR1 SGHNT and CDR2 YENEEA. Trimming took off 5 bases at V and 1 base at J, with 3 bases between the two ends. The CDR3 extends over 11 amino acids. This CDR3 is CASSQSYEQYF. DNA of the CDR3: TGTGCCAGCAGCCAATCCTACGAGCAGTACTTC.

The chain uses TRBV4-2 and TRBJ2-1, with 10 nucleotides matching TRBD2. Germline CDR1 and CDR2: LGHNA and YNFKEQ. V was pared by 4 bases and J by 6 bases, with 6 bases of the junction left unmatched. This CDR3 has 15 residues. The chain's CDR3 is CASSPGLARTNEQFF. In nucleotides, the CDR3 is TGTGCCAGCAGCCCGGGACTAGCGCGTACCAATGAGCAGTTCTTC.

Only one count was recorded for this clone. This CDR3 reads CASSLGHYNEQFF. In DNA, the CDR3 is TGTGCCAGCAGCCTAGGACATTACAATGAGCAGTTCTTC. This chain links TRBV5-6 with TRBJ2-1, with a possible D match to TRBD1 (5 bases). V lost 4 bases to trimming and J lost 4 bases, with 9 bases between them. The CDR3 consists of 13 residues. Germline V gene lookup returns CDR1 SGHDT and CDR2 YYEEEE. Full variable domain (outside the CDR3, taken from reference TRBV5-6 and TRBJ2-1): DAGVTQSPTHLIKTRGQQVTLRCSPKSGHDTVSWYQQALGQGPQFIFQYYEEEERQRGNFPDRFSGHQFPNYSSELNVNALLLGDSALYLCASSLGHYNEQFFGPGTRLTVL.

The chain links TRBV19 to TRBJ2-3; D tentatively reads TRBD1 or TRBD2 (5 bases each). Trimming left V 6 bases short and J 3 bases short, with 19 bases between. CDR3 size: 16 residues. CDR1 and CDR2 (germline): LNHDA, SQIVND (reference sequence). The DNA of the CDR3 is TGTGCCAGTAGGACCGATGAGGGGACCGCAACAGATACGCAGTATTTT. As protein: CASRTDEGTATDTQYF.

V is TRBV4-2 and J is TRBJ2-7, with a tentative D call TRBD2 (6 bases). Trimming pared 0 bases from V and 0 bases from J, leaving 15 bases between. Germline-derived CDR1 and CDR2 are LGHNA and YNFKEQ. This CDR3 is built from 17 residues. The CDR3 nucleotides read TGTGCCAGCAGCCAAGAAGACCCAGCGGGCCTCTCCTACGAGCAGTACTTC. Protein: CASSQEDPAGLSYEQYF.

In nucleotides, the CDR3 is TGTGCCAGCAGCCAACCGCGAGGTAGCGGGAGGGCCGCGGATACGCAGTATTTT. This codes for CASSQPRGSGRAADTQYF. This chain connects TRBV14 to TRBJ2-3, with 11 bases aligning to TRBD2. This CDR3 is built from 18 residues. J gave up 6 bases and V 2 bases, and 13 bases lay outside the gene matches. CDR1 SGHDN and CDR2 FVKESK come from the germline V gene.

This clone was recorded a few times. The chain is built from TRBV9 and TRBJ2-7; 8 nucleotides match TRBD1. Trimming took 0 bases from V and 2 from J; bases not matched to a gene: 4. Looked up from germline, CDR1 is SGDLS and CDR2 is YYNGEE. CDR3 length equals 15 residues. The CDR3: CASSVGTGGAYEQYF. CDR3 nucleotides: TGTGCCAGCAGCGTAGGCACAGGGGGAGCCTACGAGCAGTACTTC. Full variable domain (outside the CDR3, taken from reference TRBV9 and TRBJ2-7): DSGVTQTPKHLITATGQRVTLRCSPRSGDLSVYWYQQSLDQGLQFLIQYYNGEERAKGNILERFSAQQFPDLHSELNLSSLELGDSALYFCASSVGTGGAYEQYFGPGTRLTVT.

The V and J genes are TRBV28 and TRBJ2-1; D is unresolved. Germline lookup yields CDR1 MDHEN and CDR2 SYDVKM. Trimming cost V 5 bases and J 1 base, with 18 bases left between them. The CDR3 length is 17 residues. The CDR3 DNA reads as TGTGCCAGCAGTGGGGATGTAGAGCGCGCTTCCTACAATGAGCAGTTCTTC. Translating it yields CASSGDVERASYNEQFF.

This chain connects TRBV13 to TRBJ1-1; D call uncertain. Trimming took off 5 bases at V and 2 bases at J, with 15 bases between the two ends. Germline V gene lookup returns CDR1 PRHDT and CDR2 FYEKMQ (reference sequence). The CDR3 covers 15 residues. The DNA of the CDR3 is TGTGCCAGCAGCCCAATGGGCTTTACCAACACTGAAGCTTTCTTT. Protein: CASSPMGFTNTEAFF.

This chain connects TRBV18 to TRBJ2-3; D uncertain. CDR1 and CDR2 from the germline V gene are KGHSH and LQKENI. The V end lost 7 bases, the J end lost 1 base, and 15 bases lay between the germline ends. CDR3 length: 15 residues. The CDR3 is CASYHQASRTDTQYF. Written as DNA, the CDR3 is TGTGCCAGCTATCACCAGGCCAGCCGCACAGATACGCAGTATTTT.

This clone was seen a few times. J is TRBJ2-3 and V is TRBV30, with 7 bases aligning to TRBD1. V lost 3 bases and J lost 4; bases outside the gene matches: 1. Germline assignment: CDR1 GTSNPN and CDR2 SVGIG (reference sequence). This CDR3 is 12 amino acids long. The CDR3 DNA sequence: TGTGCCTGGAGAACAGGGGCAGATACGCAGTATTTT. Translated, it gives CAWRTGADTQYF.

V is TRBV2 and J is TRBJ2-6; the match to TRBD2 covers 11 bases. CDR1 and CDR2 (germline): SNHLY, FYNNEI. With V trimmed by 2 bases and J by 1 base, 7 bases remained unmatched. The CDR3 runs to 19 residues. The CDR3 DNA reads TGTGCCAGCAGTGAACTAGCGGGAGGACAGAGTTCTGGGGCCAACGTCCTGACTTTC. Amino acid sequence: CASSELAGGQSSGANVLTF.

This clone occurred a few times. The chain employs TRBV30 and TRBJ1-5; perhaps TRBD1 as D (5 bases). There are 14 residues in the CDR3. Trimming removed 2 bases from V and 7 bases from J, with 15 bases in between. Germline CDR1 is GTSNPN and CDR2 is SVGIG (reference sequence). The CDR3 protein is CAWSSLGVQQPQHF. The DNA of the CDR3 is TGTGCCTGGAGTTCACTGGGGGTCCAGCAGCCCCAGCATTTT.

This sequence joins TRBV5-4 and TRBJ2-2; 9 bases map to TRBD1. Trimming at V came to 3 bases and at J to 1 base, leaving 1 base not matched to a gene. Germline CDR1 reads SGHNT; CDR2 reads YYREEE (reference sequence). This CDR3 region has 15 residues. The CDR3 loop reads CASSWDRENTGELFF. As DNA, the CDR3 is TGTGCCAGCAGCTGGGACAGGGAGAACACCGGGGAGCTGTTTTTT.

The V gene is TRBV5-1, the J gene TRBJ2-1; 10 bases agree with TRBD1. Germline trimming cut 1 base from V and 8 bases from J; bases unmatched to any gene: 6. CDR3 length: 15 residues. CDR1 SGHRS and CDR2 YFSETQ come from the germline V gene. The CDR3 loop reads CASSLKTGGSDEQFF. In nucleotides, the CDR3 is TGCGCCAGCAGCTTGAAGACAGGGGGCAGTGATGAGCAGTTCTTC. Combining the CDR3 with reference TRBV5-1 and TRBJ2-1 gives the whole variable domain KAGVTQTPRYLIKTRGQQVTLSCSPISGHRSVSWYQQTPGQGLQFLFEYFSETQRNKGNFPGRFSGRQFSNSRSEMNVSTLELGDSALYLCASSLKTGGSDEQFFGPGTRLTVL.

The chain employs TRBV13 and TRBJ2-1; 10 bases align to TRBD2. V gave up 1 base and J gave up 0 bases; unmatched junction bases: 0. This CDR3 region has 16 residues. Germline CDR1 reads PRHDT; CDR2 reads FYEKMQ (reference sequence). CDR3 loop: CASSLASGGSYNEQFF. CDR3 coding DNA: TGTGCCAGCAGCTTAGCTAGCGGGGGCTCCTACAATGAGCAGTTCTTC.

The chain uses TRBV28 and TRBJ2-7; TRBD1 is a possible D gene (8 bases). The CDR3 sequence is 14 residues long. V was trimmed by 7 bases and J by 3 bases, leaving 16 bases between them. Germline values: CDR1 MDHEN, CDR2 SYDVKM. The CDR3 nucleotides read TGTGCCAGCACCACAGGGGGGAGGGACTACGAGCAGTACTTC. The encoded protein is CASTTGGRDYEQYF.

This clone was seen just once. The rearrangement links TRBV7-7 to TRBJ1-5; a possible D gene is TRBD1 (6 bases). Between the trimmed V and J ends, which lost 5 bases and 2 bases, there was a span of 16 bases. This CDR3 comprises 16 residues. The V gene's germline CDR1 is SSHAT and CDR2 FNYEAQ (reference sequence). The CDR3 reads CASSQARAGGNQPQHF. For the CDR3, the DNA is TGTGCCAGCAGCCAGGCGCGGGCAGGGGGCAATCAGCCCCAGCATTTT.

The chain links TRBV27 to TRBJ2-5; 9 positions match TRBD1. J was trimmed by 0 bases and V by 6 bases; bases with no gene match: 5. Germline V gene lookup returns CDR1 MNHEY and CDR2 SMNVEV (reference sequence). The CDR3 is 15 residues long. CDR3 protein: CASRAGTGYQETQYF. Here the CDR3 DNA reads TGTGCCAGCAGGGCCGGGACAGGGTACCAAGAGACCCAGTACTTC.

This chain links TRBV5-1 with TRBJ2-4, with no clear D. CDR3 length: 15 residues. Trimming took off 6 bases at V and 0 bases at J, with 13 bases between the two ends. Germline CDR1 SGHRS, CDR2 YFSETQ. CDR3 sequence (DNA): TGCGCCAGCACCTCAGGTGGGCTAGCCAAAAACATTCAGTACTTC. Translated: CASTSGGLAKNIQYF.